A selection of T cell receptor beta chains follows, all from one sample in a study of blood T cell repertoires in COVID-19. Repertoires were generated with immunoSEQ multiplex PCR, while TCRdb's copy carries only in-frame clones and drops some. The table lists about 400,000 clones, approximately 89% of them singletons. The specimen was PBMCs or T cells enriched from blood (not recorded which). All receptors derive from a woman younger than 45 who had recovered from COVID-19. The CDR3 runs from the conserved cysteine through the conserved F or W. The D gene is left open where the match is weak. The size field is filled for only some rows; it gives once, few, many or a size class.

v_call: TRBV7-2; cdr3_length: 17; d_call: NA; clone_size: NA; j_call: TRBJ2-7; cdr3_aa: CASSLGGGGTLYYEQYF; cdr3_nt: TGTGCCAGCAGCTTAGGTGGGGGGGGGACACTATACTACGAGCAGTACTTC
v_call: TRBV27; cdr3_length: 16; d_call: TRBD1; clone_size: NA; j_call: TRBJ1-1; cdr3_aa: CASSLYNRGVFIRAFF; cdr3_nt: TGTGCCAGCAGTTTATATAACAGGGGAGTGTTCATTAGGGCTTTCTTT
v_call: TRBV10-3; cdr3_length: 13; d_call: TRBD1; clone_size: NA; j_call: TRBJ2-2; cdr3_aa: CAIRTGTTGELFF; cdr3_nt: TGTGCCATAAGGACAGGGACCACCGGGGAGCTGTTTTTT
v_call: TRBV20-1; cdr3_length: 13; d_call: NA; clone_size: NA; j_call: TRBJ1-1; cdr3_aa: CSASPGVVTEAFF; cdr3_nt: TGCAGTGCTAGTCCGGGAGTCGTCACTGAAGCTTTCTTT
v_call: TRBV7-9; cdr3_length: 11; d_call: NA; clone_size: NA; j_call: TRBJ1-1; cdr3_aa: CASTPSLAAFF; cdr3_nt: TGTGCCAGCACCCCTTCTTTGGCTGCTTTCTTT
v_call: TRBV5-6; cdr3_length: 16; d_call: TRBD1; clone_size: NA; j_call: TRBJ1-6; cdr3_aa: CASSFRQGADNSPLHF; cdr3_nt: TGTGCCAGCAGCTTCCGACAGGGGGCGGACAATTCACCCCTCCACTTT
v_call: TRBV7-9; cdr3_length: 14; d_call: NA; clone_size: once; j_call: TRBJ2-1; cdr3_aa: CASSLAGDTPEQFF; cdr3_nt: TGTGCCAGCAGCTTAGCTGGGGACACGCCTGAGCAGTTCTTC
v_call: TRBV20-1; cdr3_length: 12; d_call: NA; clone_size: once; j_call: TRBJ1-2; cdr3_aa: CSASPQNYGYTF; cdr3_nt: TGCAGTGCTAGTCCCCAAAACTATGGCTACACCTTC
v_call: TRBV10-3; cdr3_length: 14; d_call: NA; clone_size: NA; j_call: TRBJ2-7; cdr3_aa: CAISLSGNSYEQYF; cdr3_nt: TGTGCCATCAGTCTCTCAGGGAATTCCTACGAGCAGTACTTC
v_call: TRBV24-1; cdr3_length: 16; d_call: TRBD2; clone_size: NA; j_call: TRBJ2-3; cdr3_aa: CATSESGAPSTDTQYF; cdr3_nt: TGTGCCACCAGTGAAAGCGGGGCTCCTAGCACAGATACGCAGTATTTT
v_call: TRBV10-2; cdr3_length: 14; d_call: NA; clone_size: once; j_call: TRBJ1-2; cdr3_aa: CASSSPTANYGYTF; cdr3_nt: TGCGCCAGCAGCTCCCCCACGGCTAACTATGGCTACACCTTC
v_call: TRBV27; cdr3_length: 16; d_call: NA; clone_size: NA; j_call: TRBJ2-7; cdr3_aa: CASSSGPPSGGYEQYF; cdr3_nt: TGTGCCAGCAGTTCAGGCCCCCCCTCAGGAGGTTACGAGCAGTACTTC
v_call: TRBV3-1/TRBV3-2; cdr3_length: 14; d_call: NA; clone_size: NA; j_call: TRBJ1-4; cdr3_aa: CASRGRGGVEKLFF; cdr3_nt: TGTGCCAGCAGAGGTCGGGGAGGAGTGGAAAAACTGTTTTTT
v_call: TRBV7-2; cdr3_length: 18; d_call: NA; clone_size: NA; j_call: TRBJ2-7; cdr3_aa: CASSLSPRTVSPYYEQYF; cdr3_nt: TGTGCCAGCAGCTTATCCCCCCGGACAGTCTCGCCCTACTACGAGCAGTACTTC
v_call: TRBV5-1; cdr3_length: 13; d_call: NA; clone_size: NA; j_call: TRBJ2-7; cdr3_aa: CASSSDSTYEQYF; cdr3_nt: TGCGCCAGCAGCTCCGACAGTACCTACGAGCAGTACTTC
v_call: TRBV14; cdr3_length: 11; d_call: NA; clone_size: NA; j_call: TRBJ2-3; cdr3_aa: CASSHASAQYF; cdr3_nt: TGTGCCAGCAGCCACGCCTCAGCGCAGTATTTT
v_call: TRBV5-5; cdr3_length: 16; d_call: TRBD2; clone_size: NA; j_call: TRBJ2-3; cdr3_aa: CASSDGTIPSTDTQYF; cdr3_nt: TGTGCCAGCAGCGACGGGACTATACCTAGCACAGATACGCAGTATTTT
v_call: TRBV12-3/TRBV12-4; cdr3_length: 13; d_call: NA; clone_size: NA; j_call: TRBJ1-4; cdr3_aa: CASSRTDYEKLFF; cdr3_nt: TGTGCCAGCAGTCGGACAGACTATGAAAAACTGTTTTTT
v_call: TRBV19; cdr3_length: 17; d_call: TRBD1; clone_size: NA; j_call: TRBJ2-6; cdr3_aa: CASSITGGVPGANVLTF; cdr3_nt: TGTGCCAGTAGTATTACAGGGGGCGTACCTGGGGCCAACGTCCTGACTTTC
v_call: TRBV3-1/TRBV3-2; cdr3_length: 15; d_call: NA; clone_size: NA; j_call: TRBJ1-4; cdr3_aa: CASSQDNRANEKLFF; cdr3_nt: TGTGCCAGCAGCCAAGATAACAGAGCTAATGAAAAACTGTTTTTT
v_call: TRBV7-9; cdr3_length: 16; d_call: NA; clone_size: NA; j_call: TRBJ1-6; cdr3_aa: CASSSAFRSPEPPLHF; cdr3_nt: TGTGCCAGCAGCTCTGCGTTCCGAAGCCCTGAGCCGCCCCTCCACTTT
v_call: TRBV18; cdr3_length: 17; d_call: TRBD2; clone_size: NA; j_call: TRBJ2-6; cdr3_aa: CASSSLRTRPGANVLTF; cdr3_nt: TGTGCCAGCTCATCGCTCAGGACTAGGCCTGGGGCCAACGTCCTGACTTTC
v_call: TRBV10-3; cdr3_length: 14; d_call: TRBD1; clone_size: NA; j_call: TRBJ1-2; cdr3_aa: CAISESGTGYGYTF; cdr3_nt: TGTGCCATCAGTGAGTCAGGGACAGGGTACGGCTACACCTTC
v_call: TRBV30; cdr3_length: 13; d_call: NA; clone_size: few; j_call: TRBJ1-3; cdr3_aa: CAWSPLLGNTIYF; cdr3_nt: TGTGCCTGGAGTCCTCTCCTGGGAAACACCATATATTTT